This T cell receptor (beta chain) was documented in a study of control samples from healthy donors and cancer patients (dated by TCRdb to the early 2020s). In its sample, this clone was seen once. This receptor's antigen is unknown. No much larger clone is present one base from it, and per-base qualities are unavailable. The CDR3, cysteine through phenylalanine, is 15 amino acids long. The sequence is cut down to CDR3 DNA, 45 bases in frame from base 1. At the junction V is shortened by 6 bases and J by 0 bases, with 12 bases in between. CDR1 and CDR2, per the germline V gene (reference sequence), are SEHNR and FQNEAQ. Receptor libraries were prepared by the immunoSEQ multiplex PCR assay. In TCRdb, the immuneACCESS table is reduced to in-frame sequences with V and J assigned. These tables do not hold every clone; where another copy was compared, an unresolved V gene accounts for under half, and the others remain unexplained. Across this sample there are about 160,000 clones, with about 90% seen only once. The ten largest clones capture around 12% of the sample.

Sequencing used blood. The sequence was collected from a man under 40 in good health. Here the chain combines TRBV7-9 and TRBJ2-1, with a tentative D gene TRBD1 over 5 matching bases. The CDR3 region reads CASRGLGSSYNEQFF. In nucleotides, the sequence is TGTGCCAGCAGGGGGCTGGGAAGCTCCTACAATGAGCAGTTCTTC.